This is a list of T cell receptor beta chains from one sample in a study of control samples from healthy donors and cancer patients. This table comes from immunoSEQ multiplex PCR, and its TCRdb copy is limited to in-frame clones, with some not included. The sample lists 120,000 or so clones, over 75% occurring once. What was sequenced was blood. These receptors were obtained from a man aged 60 to 69 in good health. The CDR3 runs from the conserved cysteine through the conserved F or W. Fields, in order: clone size, J gene, V gene, D gene, CDR3 protein, CDR3 DNA. D genes are given only for firm matches. For some rows the clone size is stated as once, few or many, or as a class when expanded; others skip it.

. | TRBJ1-6 | TRBV30 | . | CAWTLETYNSPLHF | TGTGCCTGGACTTTAGAGACCTATAATTCACCCCTCCACTTT
. | TRBJ1-2 | TRBV9 | . | CASSVDMEGFYGYTF | TGTGCCAGCAGCGTAGACATGGAGGGATTCTATGGCTACACCTTC
. | TRBJ2-1 | TRBV11-2 | . | CASSLVVEQFF | TGTGCCAGCAGCTTGGTAGTTGAGCAGTTCTTC
. | TRBJ1-2 | TRBV18 | . | CASSPFGGINGYTF | TGTGCCAGCTCACCGTTCGGGGGAATAAATGGCTACACCTTC
. | TRBJ1-5 | TRBV5-8 | . | CASSLWSGKPQHF | TGTGCCAGCAGCTTGTGGTCAGGAAAACCCCAGCATTTT
. | TRBJ1-1 | TRBV6-6 | TRBD1 | CASSYSQGARVTEAFF | TGTGCCAGCAGTTATTCCCAGGGGGCGAGAGTGACTGAAGCTTTCTTT
. | TRBJ1-1 | TRBV6-5 | . | CASNRDRDTEAFF | TGTGCCAGCAATCGAGACAGAGACACTGAAGCTTTCTTT
. | TRBJ1-5 | TRBV12-3/TRBV12-4 | . | CASSGGPQPQHF | TGTGCCAGCAGTGGGGGACCTCAGCCCCAGCATTTT
. | TRBJ1-1 | TRBV6-5 | . | CASSYRRGTEAFF | TGTGCCAGCAGTTACCGGAGGGGCACTGAAGCTTTCTTT
. | TRBJ1-3 | TRBV7-2 | . | CASTLGPGGNTIYF | TGTGCCAGCACCCTGGGCCCTGGTGGAAACACCATATATTTT
once | TRBJ2-3 | TRBV7-9 | TRBD1 | CASSARQGIAWDTQYF | TGTGCCAGCAGCGCCCGACAGGGGATCGCATGGGATACGCAGTATTTT
. | TRBJ2-6 | TRBV6-5 | . | CASSPNFGGANVLTF | TGTGCCAGCAGTCCGAATTTCGGTGGGGCCAACGTCCTGACTTTC
. | TRBJ2-2 | TRBV3-1/TRBV3-2 | . | CASSQGFSQGNTGELFF | TGTGCCAGCAGCCAAGGTTTTAGCCAGGGGAACACCGGGGAGCTGTTTTTT
. | TRBJ2-2 | TRBV2 | TRBD2 | CASSYHGLARAGELFF | TGTGCCAGCAGTTACCACGGACTAGCGAGGGCCGGGGAGCTGTTTTTT
. | TRBJ1-1 | TRBV24-1 | . | CATMGNTEAFF | TGTGCCACCATGGGAAACACTGAAGCTTTCTTT
. | TRBJ2-5 | TRBV12-3/TRBV12-4 | . | CASSPGTRGTQYF | TGTGCCAGCAGCCCCGGGACCCGGGGGACCCAGTACTTC
few | TRBJ2-2 | TRBV19 | . | CASSMGRGYTGELFF | TGTGCCAGTAGTATGGGCAGGGGTTACACCGGGGAGCTGTTTTTT
few | TRBJ1-3 | TRBV16 | TRBD1 | CASRAAGGSVSGNTIYF | TGTGCCAGCAGAGCTGCAGGGGGTTCCGTCTCTGGAAACACCATATATTTT
. | TRBJ2-5 | TRBV7-8 | TRBD1 | CASSLVTGGPQETQYF | TGTGCCAGCAGCTTAGTGACAGGGGGCCCTCAAGAGACCCAGTACTTC
few | TRBJ2-5 | TRBV4-2 | . | CASSPSRGGETQYF | TGTGCCAGCAGCCCTAGCCGGGGTGGGGAGACCCAGTACTTC
. | TRBJ2-7 | TRBV28 | . | CASTEGTGHEQYF | TGTGCCAGCACGGAGGGAACAGGCCACGAGCAGTACTTC
. | TRBJ1-4 | TRBV28 | . | CASSSGFEEKLFF | TGTGCCAGCAGTTCCGGTTTCGAGGAAAAACTGTTTTTT
. | TRBJ1-6 | TRBV28 | . | CASSLGSPYNSPLHF | TGTGCCAGCAGTTTGGGCAGTCCCTATAATTCACCCCTCCACTTT
. | TRBJ1-6 | TRBV19 | . | CASRQVYNSPLHF | TGTGCCAGTCGACAGGTCTATAATTCACCCCTCCACTTT
. | TRBJ1-1 | TRBV5-1 | . | CASSLGNRVQLMMNTEAFF | TGCGCCAGCAGCTTGGGAAACAGGGTCCAGCTTATGATGAACACTGAAGCTTTCTTT
. | TRBJ2-7 | TRBV28 | . | CASSSQGREQYF | TGTGCCAGCAGCTCCCAGGGGAGAGAGCAGTACTTC
few | TRBJ1-6 | TRBV11-1 | . | CASAERGRSPLHF | TGTGCCAGCGCTGAGAGGGGGAGATCACCCCTCCACTTT
. | TRBJ1-1 | TRBV27 | TRBD1 | CASSLSKTGGPNTEAFF | TGTGCCAGCAGTTTATCAAAGACAGGGGGCCCGAACACTGAAGCTTTCTTT
. | TRBJ1-3 | TRBV7-2 | . | CASSLVPGAVGNTIYF | TGTGCCAGCAGCTTAGTCCCGGGGGCGGTGGGAAACACCATATATTTT
. | TRBJ1-2 | TRBV30 | TRBD1 | CAWRAINRGGNYGYTF | TGTGCCTGGAGGGCCATCAACAGGGGGGGGAACTATGGCTACACCTTC
once | TRBJ2-4 | TRBV19 | TRBD1 | CASSISLGGDVKNIQYF | TGTGCCAGTAGTATTTCGTTAGGGGGCGATGTCAAAAACATTCAGTACTTC
. | TRBJ1-1 | TRBV6-5 | . | CASRKGQILDTEAFF | TGTGCCAGCAGGAAGGGGCAGATCTTGGACACTGAAGCTTTCTTT
. | TRBJ1-1 | TRBV4-3 | . | CASSQVWGTITNTEAFF | TGCGCCAGCAGCCAAGTTTGGGGCACAATAACGAACACTGAAGCTTTCTTT
. | TRBJ1-2 | TRBV3-1/TRBV3-2 | TRBD1 | CASSQGQGSYGYTF | TGTGCCAGCAGCCAAGGACAGGGAAGCTATGGCTACACCTTC
. | TRBJ2-3 | TRBV5-4 | . | CASSALSDTQYF | TGTGCCAGCAGCGCCCTATCAGATACGCAGTATTTT
. | TRBJ1-5 | TRBV10-1 | . | CASPFKELGGKGVVVGNQPQHF | TGCGCCAGCCCGTTTAAGGAGCTGGGAGGGAAGGGGGTGGTGGTTGGCAATCAGCCCCAGCATTTT
once | TRBJ1-2 | TRBV5-4 | TRBD1 | CASSEGTEYGYTF | TGTGCCAGCAGCGAGGGGACAGAGTATGGCTACACCTTC
. | TRBJ1-5 | TRBV6-4 | . | CASSDTRRNQPQHF | TGTGCCAGCAGTGATACTCGAAGGAATCAGCCCCAGCATTTT
. | TRBJ1-5 | TRBV28 | . | CASSAAGIRVANQPQHF | TGTGCCAGCAGTGCAGCGGGGATTCGGGTGGCCAATCAGCCCCAGCATTTT
. | TRBJ2-1 | TRBV7-2 | TRBD1 | CASSSGTGGYNEQFF | TGTGCCAGCAGCTCCGGGACAGGGGGATATAATGAGCAGTTCTTC
. | TRBJ2-2 | TRBV5-1 | . | CASSFRTDTGELFF | TGCGCCAGCAGCTTCCGGACGGACACCGGGGAGCTGTTTTTT